The T cell receptor (beta chain) described here comes from a study of cytomegalovirus exposure and HLA in healthy donors. A remark on this clone: Its target is not known.

Study-level points and caveats: Subsequent analysis found a tendency for first-cohort TCR clusters to co-occur within the 110 or so validation repertoires. Reportedly, diagnosis of cytomegalovirus status by the classifier showed high specificity and sensitivity.

Trimming took 0 bases from V and 2 from J, leaving 14 bases between them. The CDR3 runs 16 residues. Per the germline V gene, CDR1 is MNHNS and CDR2 is SASEGT. The repertoire was sequenced with immunoSEQ multiplex PCR; TCRdb's copy has only in-frame clones and lacks some. The sample records fewer than 120,000 clones, roughly 89% being singletons. The receptor's source is a woman younger than 35 in good health and CMV-seronegative. The sample taken for sequencing was PBMCs. The chain is built from TRBV6-1 and TRBJ2-7, with D tentatively TRBD1 (6 bases). CDR3 protein: CASSEAPDSITYEQYF. CDR3 DNA sequence: TGTGCCAGCAGTGAAGCCCCGGACAGCATAACCTACGAGCAGTACTTC.